One and the same sample provided the 15 T cell receptor beta chains below, sequenced in a study of cytomegalovirus exposure and HLA in healthy donors. PCR amplification relied on 60 Vbeta primers (plus 13 Jbeta primers). Repertoires were generated with immunoSEQ multiplex PCR, while TCRdb's copy carries only in-frame clones and drops some. The sample lists some 200,000 clones, around 80% seen once, with over 2% in the top ten. Specimen: PBMCs. These receptors were taken from a woman between 50 and 59 years old in good health and CMV-seronegative.

The CDR3 protein is CASSPTAASGANVLTF. The CDR3 coding sequence is TGCGCCAGCAGCCCAACGGCGGCCTCTGGGGCCAACGTCCTGACTTTC. The chain combines TRBV5-1 with TRBJ2-6; no firm D call. The CDR3 consists of 16 residues. Germline-derived CDR1 and CDR2 are SGHRS and YFSETQ. V was cut by 4 bases and J by 0 bases, with 11 bases left in between.

The rearrangement links TRBV7-2 to TRBJ2-7; 8 bases line up with TRBD1. The germline V gene encodes CDR1 SGHTA and CDR2 FQGNSA. This CDR3 has 15 amino acids. J was trimmed by 0 bases and V by 1 base; bases with no gene match: 2. The CDR3 sequence is CASSLVGQVSYEQYF. The CDR3 bases are TGTGCCAGCAGCTTAGTGGGACAGGTCTCCTACGAGCAGTACTTC.

This sequence joins TRBV6-4 and TRBJ1-5, with 7 nucleotides matching TRBD1. The CDR3 runs 15 residues. The V gene's germline CDR1 is MRHNA and CDR2 SNTAGT. After removal of 9 bases from V and 3 bases from J, the junction contained 11 bases not matched to a gene. CDR3 sequence reads: CARFPNDRDNQPQHF. The CDR3 DNA follows: TGTGCCAGGTTCCCGAATGACAGGGACAATCAGCCCCAGCATTTT.

This chain connects TRBV19 to TRBJ2-6; possibly TRBD2 for D (5 bases). V was pared by 5 bases and J by 0 bases, with 8 bases between. Germline V gene sequence: CDR1 LNHDA, CDR2 SQIVND (reference sequence). This CDR3 is built from 15 residues. This CDR3 reads CASSSRDSGANVLTF. CDR3 DNA sequence: TGTGCCAGTAGTTCCCGGGACTCTGGGGCCAACGTCCTGACTTTC. The full variable domain, completed using reference TRBV19 and TRBJ2-6, is DGGITQSPKYLFRKEGQNVTLSCEQNLNHDAMYWYRQDPGQGLRLIYYSQIVNDFQKGDIAEGYSVSREKKESFPLTVTSAQKNPTAFYLCASSSRDSGANVLTFGAGSRLTVL.

This chain links TRBV25-1 with TRBJ2-7, with 8 bases fitting TRBD1. Trimming at V came to 2 bases and at J to 7 bases, leaving 4 bases not matched to a gene. Per germline, CDR1 MGHDK and CDR2 SYGVNS. The CDR3 covers 13 residues. The CDR3 DNA reads TGTGCCAGCAGTGAAGCCCGACAGGGGGAGCAGTACTTC. Protein: CASSEARQGEQYF.

This clone has a handful of counts. The rearrangement uses TRBV7-9 and TRBJ1-5; TRBD1 agrees at 9 bases. After removal of 1 base from V and 5 bases from J, the junction contained 6 bases not matched to a gene. CDR3 length equals 16 residues. Looked up from germline, CDR1 is SEHNR and CDR2 is FQNEAQ (reference sequence). The CDR3 DNA reads TGTGCCAGCAGCTTAGGGACAGGGGTTTTTGATCAGCCCCAGCATTTT. Protein sequence: CASSLGTGVFDQPQHF.

This clone was counted only a few times. The chain is built from TRBV5-8 and TRBJ2-2; TRBD2 aligns across 12 bases. This CDR3 region has 17 residues. Germline V gene sequence: CDR1 SGHTS, CDR2 YDEGEE. J was trimmed by 4 bases and V by 4 bases; bases with no gene match: 8. This chain's CDR3 is CASSLTLAGGRTGELFF. Written as DNA, the CDR3 is TGTGCCAGCAGCCTTACCCTAGCGGGGGGGCGCACCGGGGAGCTGTTTTTT.

The rearrangement joins TRBV27 to TRBJ1-4; D call uncertain. Trimming stripped 8 bases from V and 6 bases from J, with 16 bases between. Germline CDR1 and CDR2: MNHEY and SMNVEV (reference sequence). The CDR3 loop spans 14 amino acids. In nucleotides, the CDR3 is TGTGCCAGCGGGAGATCCGGGAAGTATGAAAAACTGTTTTTT. This gives the protein CASGRSGKYEKLFF. Complete variable domain (other parts from reference TRBV27 and TRBJ1-4): EAQVTQNPRYLITVTGKKLTVTCSQNMNHEYMSWYRQDPGLGLRQIYYSMNVEVTDKGDVPEGYKVSRKEKRNFPLILESPSPNQTSLYFCASGRSGKYEKLFFGSGTQLSVL.

The V gene is TRBV11-2, the J gene TRBJ2-3, with a tentative D call TRBD1 (5 bases). Germline CDR1 and CDR2: SGHAT and FQNNGV. This CDR3 contains 18 residues. The ends were cut back, 2 bases at V and 2 bases at J, with 20 bases in the middle. This CDR3 reads CASSLFPGQGAVTDTQYF. CDR3 DNA sequence: TGTGCCAGCAGCTTATTCCCGGGTCAAGGGGCCGTCACAGATACGCAGTATTTT.

This chain uses TRBV7-9 with TRBJ1-4; D is undetermined. This CDR3 is built from 16 residues. The V and J ends lost 2 bases and 0 bases respectively, with 10 bases between them. Looked up from germline, CDR1 is SEHNR and CDR2 is FQNEAQ (reference sequence). The CDR3 region has the DNA TGTGCCAGCAGCTTAACGGGTGCTGCAACTAATGAAAAACTGTTTTTT. Protein sequence: CASSLTGAATNEKLFF.

This clone has only one observation. V is TRBV29-1 and J is TRBJ2-1; 7 nucleotides align to TRBD1. Germline CDR1 is SQVTM and CDR2 is ANQGSEA. V trimming: 2 bases; J trimming: 3 bases; junction bases outside the gene matches: 13. The CDR3 is 17 residues long. The CDR3: CSVERPGQFFDYNEQFF. In DNA form, the CDR3 reads TGCAGCGTTGAAAGACCGGGACAGTTTTTCGACTACAATGAGCAGTTCTTC.

The V gene is TRBV2, the J gene TRBJ1-1; a weak D match, TRBD1 (5 bases). V lost 8 bases and J lost 6, with 22 bases in between. The germline V gene encodes CDR1 SNHLY and CDR2 FYNNEI. The length of the CDR3 is 15 residues. The CDR3: CASPPREESLAEAFF. The CDR3 DNA reads TGTGCCAGCCCTCCCAGGGAAGAGTCGTTGGCTGAAGCTTTCTTT.

The chain combines TRBV2 with TRBJ2-2; 14 bases match TRBD2. The CDR3 extends over 17 amino acids. Germline CDR1 is SNHLY and CDR2 is FYNNEI. V shed 8 bases and J 7 bases; nucleotides not matched to a gene: 12. CDR3 DNA: TGTGCCAGCCGCCTAACTGGGACTAGCGGGAGAGGCGGGGAGCTGTTTTTT. Its protein product is CASRLTGTSGRGGELFF.

The chain joins TRBV5-1 to TRBJ1-1; D is uncertain. Germline V gives CDR1 SGHRS, CDR2 YFSETQ. The germline V and J ends were trimmed by 7 bases and 7 bases, with 17 bases remaining between them. This CDR3 has 13 residues. CDR3 loop: CASGLQSGREAFF. The CDR3 DNA is TGCGCCAGCGGCCTCCAAAGCGGCCGTGAAGCTTTCTTT.

This clone has only a few counts. The chain links TRBV2 to TRBJ1-5, with D hard to call. This CDR3 comprises 14 residues. CDR1 and CDR2 (germline): SNHLY, FYNNEI. Trimming left V 6 bases short and J 3 bases short, with 12 bases between. The CDR3 nucleotides read TGTGCCAGCAGCTCCGACACCTCCAATCAGCCCCAGCATTTT. As protein: CASSSDTSNQPQHF.